The 31 T cell receptor beta chains reported below all come from one sample, sequenced in a study of blood T cell repertoires in COVID-19. The method was immunoSEQ multiplex PCR; TCRdb's version includes in-frame clones alone and lacks a portion of them. The repertoire holds tens of thousands of clones, with roughly 89% as singletons. The specimen was peripheral blood. Source of these receptors: a human donor with acute or convalescent COVID-19. The donor label of this sample is uncertain.

The V and J genes are TRBV7-2 and TRBJ2-5; 13 positions agree with TRBD2. The V gene end was trimmed by 5 bases and the J gene end by 5 bases; junction bases not matched to a gene: 2. Per the germline V gene, CDR1 is SGHTA and CDR2 is FQGNSA. The CDR3 is 14 residues long. The CDR3 is CASSGLAGVETQYF. The CDR3 nucleotides read TGTGCCAGCAGCGGACTAGCGGGAGTTGAGACCCAGTACTTC.

The chain couples TRBV28 to TRBJ1-1, with a tentative D call TRBD1 (5 bases). In germline, CDR1 is MDHEN, CDR2 SYDVKM. CDR3 length: 15 amino acids. Trimming cost V 1 base and J 0 bases, with 9 bases left between them. This CDR3 reads CASSLFGGMNTEAFF. The CDR3 nucleotides are TGTGCCAGCAGTTTATTCGGGGGAATGAACACTGAAGCTTTCTTT.

The chain links TRBV19 to TRBJ1-5, with D unresolved. V shed 2 bases and J shed 6 bases, with 5 bases lying between them. The CDR3 extends over 12 amino acids. Germline V CDR1 and CDR2: LNHDA, SQIVND (reference sequence). In DNA form, the CDR3 reads TGTGCCAGTAGTATAACGGTTCAGCCCCAGCATTTT. This encodes CASSITVQPQHF.

The chain uses TRBV19 and TRBJ1-5; no definite D call. The CDR3 extends over 17 amino acids. Per the germline V gene, CDR1 is LNHDA and CDR2 is SQIVND (reference sequence). Trimming removed 1 base at V and 0 bases at J, with 13 bases between. The CDR3: CASSIVVSMISNQPQHF. As DNA, the CDR3 is TGTGCCAGTAGTATAGTTGTGAGTATGATTAGCAATCAGCCCCAGCATTTT.

The chain couples TRBV11-3 to TRBJ2-1; D gene uncertain. Germline lookup yields CDR1 SGHNT and CDR2 YENEEA. Deletions cut 3 bases from V and 9 bases from J, with 12 bases between. CDR3 size: 13 residues. The CDR3 protein is CASSFLGLSEQFF. The CDR3 DNA follows: TGTGCCAGCAGCTTTCTCGGGTTGAGTGAGCAGTTCTTC.

This chain uses TRBV6-4 with TRBJ1-2; 7 bases map to TRBD1. Germline values: CDR1 MRHNA, CDR2 SNTAGT. This CDR3 is 14 amino acids long. V lost 8 bases to trimming and J lost 2 bases; unmatched junction nucleotides: 8. Here the CDR3 reads CASGVRGVNYGYTF. CDR3 nucleotides: TGTGCCAGCGGGGTCAGGGGGGTGAACTATGGCTACACCTTC.

CDR3 sequence: CASSSGVDTQYF. The CDR3 DNA follows: TGTGCCAGCAGCAGCGGGGTAGATACGCAGTATTTT. The chain carries TRBV11-1 and TRBJ2-3, with TRBD2 matching 7 bases. V gave up 5 bases and J gave up 5 bases; unmatched junction bases: 1. Per the germline V gene, CDR1 is SGHAT and CDR2 is FQDESV (reference sequence). The CDR3 totals 12 residues.

The rearrangement links TRBV5-1 to TRBJ2-2; the D is unclear. V was clipped by 0 bases and J by 5 bases, with 11 bases between them. The CDR3 extends over 15 amino acids. Germline V CDR1 and CDR2: SGHRS, YFSETQ. The chain's CDR3 is CASSLVSGVTGELFF. The CDR3 DNA reads TGCGCCAGCAGCTTGGTATCGGGTGTTACCGGGGAGCTGTTTTTT.

The chain joins TRBV11-3 to TRBJ2-1; D possibly corresponds to TRBD1 (7 bases). The CDR3 contains 15 residues. The ends were cut back, 6 bases at V and 7 bases at J, with 19 bases in the middle. CDR1 SGHNT and CDR2 YENEEA come from the germline V gene. CDR3 coding DNA: TGTGCCAGCAGTAGGAGCGGCAGGGGGGAAAATGAGCAGTTCTTC. Translation: CASSRSGRGENEQFF.

This chain links TRBV4-1 with TRBJ2-3; weak D call: TRBD2 (6 bases). Germline CDR1 is MGHRA and CDR2 is YSYEKL. V lost 3 bases to trimming and J lost 1 base, with 14 bases between them. The CDR3 runs 16 residues. As DNA, the CDR3 is TGCGCCAGCAGCCACACTTCGGGGGAAGGCACAGATACGCAGTATTTT. Translated: CASSHTSGEGTDTQYF.

The chain carries TRBV10-3 and TRBJ2-7; the D gene is possibly TRBD2 (6 bases). The CDR3 sequence is 14 residues long. CDR1 and CDR2 from the germline V gene are ENHRY and SYGVKD. V gave up 7 bases and J gave up 6 bases, with 19 bases separating them. The CDR3 region has the DNA TGTGCCATCAAAGCCGGGACTTCACGGCGCGAGCAGTACTTC. Protein product: CAIKAGTSRREQYF.

V and J are TRBV5-1 and TRBJ2-1; no clear D gene. From germline, CDR1 is SGHRS and CDR2 YFSETQ. The CDR3 has 13 amino acids. Trimming shortened V by 5 bases and J by 9 bases, and 15 bases separated the two germline ends. CDR3 sequence: CASSIAVSSEQFF. CDR3 coding DNA: TGCGCCAGCAGTATAGCCGTTAGTAGTGAGCAGTTCTTC.

This chain connects TRBV5-5 to TRBJ1-1; TRBD1 might be the D (5 bases). Germline lookup yields CDR1 SGHKS and CDR2 YYEKEE (reference sequence). CDR3 length: 16 residues. V was clipped by 6 bases and J by 0 bases, with 18 bases between them. The CDR3 reads CASKMEGPAMNTEAFF. CDR3 nucleotides: TGTGCCAGCAAAATGGAGGGGCCGGCTATGAACACTGAAGCTTTCTTT.

This clone is classed as medium-sized. The genes are TRBV5-6 and TRBJ1-1; TRBD1 might be the D (5 bases). The CDR3 has 13 residues. Germline-derived CDR1 and CDR2 are SGHDT and YYEEEE. The V gene lost 7 bases and the J gene lost 1 base, with 11 bases spanning the gap. CDR3 sequence reads: CASERQPNTEAFF. The CDR3 bases are TGTGCCAGCGAGAGACAGCCGAACACTGAAGCTTTCTTT.

The rearrangement uses TRBV30 and TRBJ1-1, with a possible D match to TRBD1 (5 bases). There are 15 residues in the CDR3. V lost 3 bases and J 1 base, leaving 15 bases between the germline ends. The germline V gene encodes CDR1 GTSNPN and CDR2 SVGIG (reference sequence). The CDR3 spells CAWRSRGGGNTEAFF. CDR3 nucleotide sequence: TGTGCCTGGAGGAGTAGGGGCGGTGGGAACACTGAAGCTTTCTTT.

This clone was observed once. V is TRBV7-2 and J is TRBJ1-2; D perhaps matches TRBD1 (5 bases). Germline CDR1 SGHTA, CDR2 FQGNSA. The CDR3 is 13 residues long. The V gene lost 1 base and the J gene lost 8 bases, with 11 bases spanning the gap. This chain's CDR3 is CASSLDRQGGYTF. The CDR3 DNA follows: TGTGCCAGCAGCTTAGACAGGCAGGGAGGCTACACCTTC. The entire variable domain, with the rest obtained from reference TRBV7-2 and TRBJ1-2, is as follows: GAGVSQSPSNKVTEKGKDVELRCDPISGHTALYWYRQSLGQGLEFLIYFQGNSAPDKSGLPSDRFSAERTGGSVSTLTIQRTQQEDSAVYLCASSLDRQGGYTFGSGTRLTVV.

The chain employs TRBV7-2 and TRBJ2-4; 7 positions match TRBD1. Germline CDR1 reads SGHTA; CDR2 reads FQGNSA. Unmatched junction bases numbered 5, after V lost 6 bases and J lost 6 bases. This CDR3 spans 13 amino acids. CDR3 amino acids: CASRTGYLNIQYF. CDR3 DNA sequence: TGTGCCAGCAGGACAGGGTACTTAAACATTCAGTACTTC. The full variable domain, in which reference TRBV7-2 and TRBJ2-4 provide the parts outside the CDR3, is GAGVSQSPSNKVTEKGKDVELRCDPISGHTALYWYRQSLGQGLEFLIYFQGNSAPDKSGLPSDRFSAERTGGSVSTLTIQRTQQEDSAVYLCASRTGYLNIQYFGAGTRLSVL.

The chain is built from TRBV19 and TRBJ2-1; tentatively, D is TRBD2 (5 bases). CDR1 and CDR2 from the germline V gene are LNHDA and SQIVND (reference sequence). The CDR3 totals 13 residues. V lost 2 bases and J lost 10, with 12 bases in between. The CDR3 region has the DNA TGTGCCAGTAGTATACGGCTAGCTGGGGAGCAGTTCTTC. Its protein product is CASSIRLAGEQFF. Drawing the rest from reference TRBV19 and TRBJ2-1, the complete variable domain is DGGITQSPKYLFRKEGQNVTLSCEQNLNHDAMYWYRQDPGQGLRLIYYSQIVNDFQKGDIAEGYSVSREKKESFPLTVTSAQKNPTAFYLCASSIRLAGEQFFGPGTRLTVL.

This clone appeared once. This sequence joins TRBV25-1 and TRBJ1-4, with TRBD1 matching over 10 bases. CDR1 and CDR2 from the germline V gene are MGHDK and SYGVNS. This CDR3 is 15 amino acids long. V was clipped by 1 base and J by 5 bases; unmatched bases: 1. The CDR3 sequence is CASSESGQGNEKLFF. In DNA form, the CDR3 reads TGTGCCAGCAGTGAATCGGGACAGGGGAATGAAAAACTGTTTTTT.

This sequence joins TRBV24-1 and TRBJ2-7; D possibly corresponds to TRBD2 (5 bases). CDR1 and CDR2 (germline): KGHDR, SFDVKD. The CDR3 has 14 residues. V lost 5 bases and J 1 base, leaving 11 bases between the germline ends. The CDR3: CATSVTGKSYEQYF. In DNA, the CDR3 is TGTGCCACCAGTGTAACGGGAAAATCCTACGAGCAGTACTTC.

CDR3 in amino acids: CASSQDWAANTEAFF. Written as DNA, the CDR3 is TGTGCCAGCAGCCAAGATTGGGCAGCGAACACTGAAGCTTTCTTT. The chain joins TRBV4-2 to TRBJ1-1, with no clear D. Germline V gives CDR1 LGHNA, CDR2 YNFKEQ. The CDR3 loop spans 15 amino acids. V lost 0 bases and J 1 base, leaving 9 bases between the germline ends.

The chain couples TRBV7-2 to TRBJ2-7; D unresolved. The germline V gene encodes CDR1 SGHTA and CDR2 FQGNSA. The V and J ends lost 6 bases and 6 bases respectively, with 15 bases between them. The CDR3 consists of 13 residues. CDR3 in amino acids: CASRPSSLGEQYF. CDR3 coding DNA: TGTGCCAGCAGGCCCTCTAGTTTAGGCGAGCAGTACTTC.

This clone has a single count. The gene calls are TRBV6-5 and TRBJ1-1; the match to TRBD1 covers 8 bases. The CDR3 is made up of 11 amino acids. Looked up from germline, CDR1 is MNHEY and CDR2 is SVGAGI. The V gene end was trimmed by 5 bases and the J gene end by 7 bases; junction bases not matched to a gene: 0. For the CDR3, the DNA is TGTGCCAGCAGTACAGGGGGTGAAGCTTTCTTT. Amino acid sequence: CASSTGGEAFF.

There are a few counts of this clone. The chain carries TRBV5-1 and TRBJ2-1; no clear D. Germline V gene lookup returns CDR1 SGHRS and CDR2 YFSETQ. V lost 0 bases to trimming and J lost 4 bases, with 5 bases between them. This CDR3 comprises 13 residues. The CDR3 sequence is CASSLAPYNEQFF. The DNA for the CDR3 is TGCGCCAGCAGCTTGGCCCCGTACAATGAGCAGTTCTTC.

The chain has TRBV4-2 and TRBJ1-2, with D possibly matching TRBD1 (6 bases). Between the trimmed V and J ends, which lost 4 bases and 0 bases, there was a span of 15 bases. This CDR3 is built from 16 residues. Per germline, CDR1 LGHNA and CDR2 YNFKEQ. In nucleotides, the CDR3 is TGTGCCAGCAGCCCAAGACAGGCACCTGCTAACTATGGCTACACCTTC. Translated, it gives CASSPRQAPANYGYTF.

V is TRBV5-1 and J is TRBJ1-3, with 7 bases matching TRBD1. This CDR3 is 11 amino acids long. V dropped 5 bases and J dropped 11; count of bases not matched to a gene: 4. The germline V gene has CDR1 SGHRS and CDR2 YFSETQ. The DNA for the CDR3 is TGCGCCAGCAGGACAGGGATTGCCATATATTTT. Translation: CASRTGIAIYF.

J is TRBJ2-1 and V is TRBV4-1; 10 bases line up with TRBD2. Trimming at V came to 0 bases and at J to 2 bases, leaving 4 bases not matched to a gene. This CDR3 contains 17 residues. Per germline, CDR1 MGHRA and CDR2 YSYEKL. The CDR3 region is CASSQESLAGTYNEQFF. The CDR3 region has the DNA TGCGCCAGCAGCCAAGAATCACTAGCGGGAACCTACAATGAGCAGTTCTTC.

The chain has TRBV5-4 and TRBJ2-1; D might be TRBD2 (6 bases). V was cut by 0 bases and J by 8 bases, with 18 bases left in between. The germline gives CDR1 SGHNT, CDR2 YYREEE (reference sequence). The CDR3 is 16 residues long. The CDR3 reads CASSLAQRAPPYEQFF. The CDR3 nucleotides are TGTGCCAGCAGCTTGGCCCAGCGGGCGCCCCCCTATGAGCAGTTCTTC.

The rearrangement uses TRBV7-9 and TRBJ2-2, with D perhaps matching TRBD1 (6 bases). V lost 6 bases to trimming and J lost 5 bases, with 10 bases between them. Germline V CDR1 and CDR2: SEHNR, FQNEAQ (reference sequence). This CDR3 is 13 amino acids long. The CDR3 is CASSLQGTGELFF. As DNA, the CDR3 is TGTGCCAGCAGTTTACAGGGTACCGGGGAGCTGTTTTTT.

The chain carries TRBV5-4 and TRBJ2-7; D call uncertain. The CDR3 loop spans 12 amino acids. From germline, CDR1 is SGHNT and CDR2 YYREEE (reference sequence). With 0 bases removed from V and 5 bases from J, the gap between germline ends came to 6 bases. This CDR3 is CASSLVNNEQYF. The CDR3 region has the DNA TGTGCCAGCAGCTTGGTGAACAACGAGCAGTACTTC.

The chain couples TRBV7-2 to TRBJ2-3; D possibly corresponds to TRBD1 (5 bases). Germline assignment: CDR1 SGHTA and CDR2 FQGNSA. The CDR3 contains 14 residues. V dropped 2 bases and J dropped 6 bases, with 12 bases sitting between them. CDR3 sequence reads: CASSLSGAGDTQYF. The CDR3 DNA reads as TGTGCCAGCAGCTTAAGTGGGGCTGGGGATACGCAGTATTTT.